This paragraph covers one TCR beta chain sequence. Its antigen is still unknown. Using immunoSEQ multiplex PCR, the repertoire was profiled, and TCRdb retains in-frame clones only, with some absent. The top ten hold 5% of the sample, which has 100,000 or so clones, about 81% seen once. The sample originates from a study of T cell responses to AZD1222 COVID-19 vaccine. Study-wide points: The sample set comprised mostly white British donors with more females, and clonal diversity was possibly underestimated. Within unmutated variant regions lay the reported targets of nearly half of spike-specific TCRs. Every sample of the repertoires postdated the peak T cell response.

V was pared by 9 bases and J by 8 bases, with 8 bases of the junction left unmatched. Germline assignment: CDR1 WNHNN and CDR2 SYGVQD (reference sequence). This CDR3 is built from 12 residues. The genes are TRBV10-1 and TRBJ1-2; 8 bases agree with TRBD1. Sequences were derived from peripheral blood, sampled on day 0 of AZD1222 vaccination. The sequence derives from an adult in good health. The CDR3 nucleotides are TGCGCCAGTACGCAGGGGGCGCGAGGCTACACCTTC. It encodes CASTQGARGYTF.